These 6 T cell receptor beta chains were sequenced from one sample in a study of cytomegalovirus exposure and HLA in healthy donors. Researchers ran the PCR with 60 Vbeta and 13 Jbeta primers. Generated by immunoSEQ multiplex PCR, the TCRdb table keeps only in-frame clones and is missing some. The table records fewer than 200,000 clones, roughly 80% of them present only once. The sample consisted of PBMCs. These receptor sequences come from a woman aged 18-35 years in good health and CMV-seronegative.

This clone was counted only a few times. This rearrangement joins TRBV4-1 to TRBJ1-1; D gene unclear. The CDR3 extends over 14 amino acids. Looked up from germline, CDR1 is MGHRA and CDR2 is YSYEKL. V lost 5 bases to trimming and J lost 1 base, with 11 bases between them. Written as DNA, the CDR3 is TGCGCCAGCAGCTACCCGGGAGGGAACACTGAAGCTTTCTTT. Translation gives CASSYPGGNTEAFF.

This chain uses TRBV2 with TRBJ2-3; 7 bases line up with TRBD2. This CDR3 region has 14 residues. The germline gives CDR1 SNHLY, CDR2 FYNNEI. Trimming removed 7 bases from V and 10 bases from J; junction bases left unmatched: 14. The CDR3 reads CASTLGDYGFSQYF. The CDR3 DNA sequence: TGTGCCAGCACCCTGGGGGACTATGGGTTTTCGCAGTATTTT. Variable domain in full (rest from reference TRBV2 and TRBJ2-3): EPEVTQTPSHQVTQMGQEVILRCVPISNHLYFYWYRQILGQKVEFLVSFYNNEISEKSEIFDDQFSVERPDGSNFTLKIRSTKLEDSAMYFCASTLGDYGFSQYFGPGTRLTVL.

The rearrangement joins TRBV19 to TRBJ1-5; D might be TRBD1 (6 bases). Trimming stripped 4 bases from V and 0 bases from J, with 10 bases between. CDR3 length: 15 amino acids. Germline loops: CDR1 LNHDA, CDR2 SQIVND (reference sequence). The CDR3 sequence is CASSKRQDSNQPQHF. Written as DNA, the CDR3 is TGTGCCAGTAGTAAGAGACAGGATAGCAATCAGCCCCAGCATTTT.

The J gene is TRBJ2-2, the V gene TRBV28; 7 nucleotides match TRBD2. The CDR3 sequence is 13 residues long. Germline CDR1 MDHEN, CDR2 SYDVKM. Losses at the gene ends were 8 bases for V and 3 bases for J; bases not matched to a gene: 3. The CDR3 region has the DNA TGTGCCAGCGGACGGGGGGACACCGGGGAGCTGTTTTTT. As protein: CASGRGDTGELFF.

The table lists this clone with a count of one. The J gene is TRBJ1-5, the V gene TRBV29-1, with 10 bases that match TRBD1. The trim removed 4 bases at V and 1 base at J, leaving 7 bases unmatched. The CDR3 has 16 residues. In germline, CDR1 is SQVTM, CDR2 ANQGSEA. The CDR3 DNA follows: TGCAGCGTTGTGTTGGACAGGGGGACGAGCAATCAGCCCCAGCATTTT. This encodes CSVVLDRGTSNQPQHF.

V usage is TRBV7-2 and J usage is TRBJ1-1; D unclear. The CDR3 sequence is 13 residues long. Trimming pared 1 base from V and 5 bases from J, leaving 8 bases between. The germline V gene has CDR1 SGHTA and CDR2 FQGNSA. This CDR3 reads CASSLGEGTEAFF. CDR3 bases: TGTGCCAGCAGCTTAGGGGAGGGAACTGAAGCTTTCTTT.